This paragraph covers one T cell receptor beta chain sequence. Antigen unknown. Additional DNA sequences in this sample encode the identical CDR3. Only in-frame clones appear in the TCRdb table, and some are missing; sequencing was by immunoSEQ multiplex PCR. The sample shows around 1.1 million clones, 70% to 85% of them seen only once. Germline V gene sequence: CDR1 MNHEY, CDR2 SVGAGI. V trimming: 5 bases; J trimming: 0 bases; junction bases outside the gene matches: 2. The CDR3 extends over 15 amino acids. These data are taken from a study of shared clonotypes between healthy human individuals. Overall study findings and caveats: Rarefaction revealed incomplete sorted-subset sequencing despite large depth.

This chain uses TRBV6-5 with TRBJ2-1, with 9 nucleotides matching TRBD2. The clonotype originates from a man aged 18 to 30 in good health. Some clones in this sample may be carry-over from other donors' samples. Sequenced: memory CD4+ T cells from PBMCs. Stated subset: CD45RA-negative fraction. Here the CDR3 DNA reads TGTGCCAGCAGTCTAGCGGGATCCTCCTACAATGAGCAGTTCTTC. Residues: CASSLAGSSYNEQFF.